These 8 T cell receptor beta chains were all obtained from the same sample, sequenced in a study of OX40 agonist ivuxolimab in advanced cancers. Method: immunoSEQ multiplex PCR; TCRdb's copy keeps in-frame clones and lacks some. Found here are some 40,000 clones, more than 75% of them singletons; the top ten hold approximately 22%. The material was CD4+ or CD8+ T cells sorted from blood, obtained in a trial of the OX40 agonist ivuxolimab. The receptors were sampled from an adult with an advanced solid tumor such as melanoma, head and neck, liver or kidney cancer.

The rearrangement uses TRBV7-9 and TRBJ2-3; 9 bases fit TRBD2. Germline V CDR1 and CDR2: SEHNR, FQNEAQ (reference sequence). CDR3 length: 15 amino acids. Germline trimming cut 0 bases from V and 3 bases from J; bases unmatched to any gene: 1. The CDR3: CASSLAAGGTDTQYF. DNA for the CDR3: TGTGCCAGCAGCTTAGCGGCGGGGGGGACAGATACGCAGTATTTT.

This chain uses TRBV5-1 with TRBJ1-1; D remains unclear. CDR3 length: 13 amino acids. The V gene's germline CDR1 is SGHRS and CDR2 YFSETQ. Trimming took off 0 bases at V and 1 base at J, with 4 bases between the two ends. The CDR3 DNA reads TGCGCCAGCAGCTTGGCAGGGAACACTGAAGCTTTCTTT. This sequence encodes CASSLAGNTEAFF.

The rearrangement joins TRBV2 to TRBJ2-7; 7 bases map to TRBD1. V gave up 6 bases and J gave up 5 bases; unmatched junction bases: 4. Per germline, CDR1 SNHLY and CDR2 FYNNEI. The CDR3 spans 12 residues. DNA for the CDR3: TGTGCCAGCAGCAGACAGGGAAACGAGCAGTACTTC. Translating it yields CASSRQGNEQYF. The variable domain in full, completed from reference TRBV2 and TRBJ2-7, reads EPEVTQTPSHQVTQMGQEVILRCVPISNHLYFYWYRQILGQKVEFLVSFYNNEISEKSEIFDDQFSVERPDGSNFTLKIRSTKLEDSAMYFCASSRQGNEQYFGPGTRLTVT.

As DNA, the CDR3 is TGTGCCAGCTCACCACCGCGAGGACAGGGGGCTATCGGGGAGCTGTTTTTT. It specifies CASSPPRGQGAIGELFF. V and J are TRBV18 and TRBJ2-2; 11 positions agree with TRBD1. From germline, CDR1 is KGHSH and CDR2 LQKENI. The CDR3 has 17 amino acids. V shed 0 bases, J shed 7 bases, and the junction held 7 bases outside the gene matches.

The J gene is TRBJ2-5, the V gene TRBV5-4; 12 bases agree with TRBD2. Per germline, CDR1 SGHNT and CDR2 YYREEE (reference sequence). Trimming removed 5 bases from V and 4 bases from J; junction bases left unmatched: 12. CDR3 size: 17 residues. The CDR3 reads CASRPARLAGVSETQYF. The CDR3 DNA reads TGTGCCAGCAGACCCGCCCGACTAGCGGGAGTATCAGAGACCCAGTACTTC.

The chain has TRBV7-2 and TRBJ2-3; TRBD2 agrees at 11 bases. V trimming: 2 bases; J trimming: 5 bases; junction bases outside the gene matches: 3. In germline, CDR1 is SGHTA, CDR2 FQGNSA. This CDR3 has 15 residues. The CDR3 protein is CASSLTSGSRDTQYF. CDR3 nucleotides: TGTGCCAGCAGCTTAACTAGCGGGAGCCGAGATACGCAGTATTTT.

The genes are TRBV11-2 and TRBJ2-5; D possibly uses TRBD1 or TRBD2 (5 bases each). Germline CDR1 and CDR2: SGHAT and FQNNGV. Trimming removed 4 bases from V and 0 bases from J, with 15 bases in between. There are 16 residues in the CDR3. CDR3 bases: TGTGCCAGCAGCTCCTGGGGACGGAGGTACCAAGAGACCCAGTACTTC. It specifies CASSSWGRRYQETQYF.

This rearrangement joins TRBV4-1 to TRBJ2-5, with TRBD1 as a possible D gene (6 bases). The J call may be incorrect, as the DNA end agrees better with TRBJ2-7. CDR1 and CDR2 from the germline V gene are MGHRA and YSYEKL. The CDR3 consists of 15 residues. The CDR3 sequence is CASSQDQGWGIEQYF. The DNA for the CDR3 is TGCGCCAGCAGCCAAGATCAGGGGTGGGGGATCGAGCAGTACTTC.